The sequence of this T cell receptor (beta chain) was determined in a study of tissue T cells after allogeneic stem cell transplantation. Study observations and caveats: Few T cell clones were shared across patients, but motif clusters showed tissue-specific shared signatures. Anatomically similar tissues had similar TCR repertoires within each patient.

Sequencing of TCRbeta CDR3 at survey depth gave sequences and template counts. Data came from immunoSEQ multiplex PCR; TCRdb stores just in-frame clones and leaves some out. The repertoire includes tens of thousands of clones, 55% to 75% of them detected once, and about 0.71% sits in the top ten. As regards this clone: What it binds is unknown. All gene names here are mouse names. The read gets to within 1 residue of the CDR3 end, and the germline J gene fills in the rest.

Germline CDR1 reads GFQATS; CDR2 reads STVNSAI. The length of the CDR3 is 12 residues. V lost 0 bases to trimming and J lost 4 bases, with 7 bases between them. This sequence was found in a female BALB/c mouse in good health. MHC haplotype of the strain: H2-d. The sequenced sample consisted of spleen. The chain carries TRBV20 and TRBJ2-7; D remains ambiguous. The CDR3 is CGARDSRYEQYF. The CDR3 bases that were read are TGTGGTGCTAGGGATTCTCGTTATGAACAGTAC.